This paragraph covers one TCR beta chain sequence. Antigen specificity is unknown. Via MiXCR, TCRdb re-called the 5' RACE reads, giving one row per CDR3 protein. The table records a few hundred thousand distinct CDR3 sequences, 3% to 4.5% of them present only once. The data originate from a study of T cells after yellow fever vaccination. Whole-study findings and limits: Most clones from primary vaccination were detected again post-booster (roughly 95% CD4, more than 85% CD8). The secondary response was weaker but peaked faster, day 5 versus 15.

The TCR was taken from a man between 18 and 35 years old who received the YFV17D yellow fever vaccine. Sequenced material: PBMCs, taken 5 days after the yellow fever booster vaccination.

The CDR3 nucleotides are TGTGCCAGCAGTTACAGCAGGAACCGGGACGAGCAGTTCTTC. It is translated as CASSYSRNRDEQFF. The genes are TRBV6-2 or TRBV6-3 and TRBJ2-1; perhaps D is TRBD1 or TRBD2 (5 bases each). V was cut by 2 bases and J by 10 bases, with 15 bases left in between. The germline gives CDR1 MNHEY, CDR2 SVGEGT. The CDR3 loop spans 14 amino acids.